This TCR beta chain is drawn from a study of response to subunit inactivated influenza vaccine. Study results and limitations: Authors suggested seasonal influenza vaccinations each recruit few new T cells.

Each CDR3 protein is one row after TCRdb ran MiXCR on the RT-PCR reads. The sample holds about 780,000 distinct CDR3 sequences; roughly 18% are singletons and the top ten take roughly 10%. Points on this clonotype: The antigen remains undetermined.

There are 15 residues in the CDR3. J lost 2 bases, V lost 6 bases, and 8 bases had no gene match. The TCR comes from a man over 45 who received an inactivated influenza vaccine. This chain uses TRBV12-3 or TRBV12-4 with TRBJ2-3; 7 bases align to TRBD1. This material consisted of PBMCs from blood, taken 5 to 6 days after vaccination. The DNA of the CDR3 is TGTGCCAGCAGCCCTAGACAGGGAGACACAGATACGCAGTATTTT. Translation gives CASSPRQGDTDTQYF.